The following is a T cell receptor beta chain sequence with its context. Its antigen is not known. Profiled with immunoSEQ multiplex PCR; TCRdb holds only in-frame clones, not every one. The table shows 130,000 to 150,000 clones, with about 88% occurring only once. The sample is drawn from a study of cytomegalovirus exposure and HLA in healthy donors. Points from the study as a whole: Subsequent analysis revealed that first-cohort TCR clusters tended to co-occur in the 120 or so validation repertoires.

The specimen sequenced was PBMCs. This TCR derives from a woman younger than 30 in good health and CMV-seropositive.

CDR3 amino acids: CASSENRGETQYF. CDR3 sequence (DNA): TGTGCCAGCAGTGAAAACAGGGGAGAGACCCAGTACTTC. The chain combines TRBV6-1 with TRBJ2-5; 7 positions match TRBD1. The germline gives CDR1 MNHNS, CDR2 SASEGT. J gave up 4 bases and V 2 bases, and 1 base lay outside the gene matches. There are 13 residues in the CDR3.